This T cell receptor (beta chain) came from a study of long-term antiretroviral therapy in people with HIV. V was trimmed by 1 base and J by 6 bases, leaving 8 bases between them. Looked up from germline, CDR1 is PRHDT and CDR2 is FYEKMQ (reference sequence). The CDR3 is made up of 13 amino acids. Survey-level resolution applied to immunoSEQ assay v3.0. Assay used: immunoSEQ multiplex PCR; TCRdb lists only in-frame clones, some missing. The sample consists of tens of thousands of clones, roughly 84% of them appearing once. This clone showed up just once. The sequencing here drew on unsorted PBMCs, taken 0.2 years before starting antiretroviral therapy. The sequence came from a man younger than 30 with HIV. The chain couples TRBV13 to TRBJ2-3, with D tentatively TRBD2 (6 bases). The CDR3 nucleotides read TGTGCCAGCAGCTTAGCGGGGGAGGATACGCAGTATTTT. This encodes CASSLAGEDTQYF.